A selection of T cell receptor beta chains follows, all from one sample in a study of blood T cell repertoires in COVID-19. Clones were sequenced by immunoSEQ multiplex PCR, and TCRdb holds only the in-frame ones, with some missing. Here the sample spans 120,000 to 150,000 clones, less than 90% being singletons. The sequencing sample was made of PBMCs or T cells enriched from blood (not recorded which). The receptors come from a man in his forties or fifties with acute COVID-19. Both conserved end residues are part of each CDR3. A D gene is named only where the DNA matches it firmly. Size tells how often a clone was seen (once, few, many) or the class of an expanded clone, and some rows leave it out.

CASSFSGGPGGNEQFF | TGTGCCAGCAGCTTCTCAGGGGGCCCAGGTGGCAATGAGCAGTTCTTC | TRBD1 | TRBV7-9 | - | TRBJ2-1
CASSSIGSGAYEQYF | TGTGCCAGCAGCTCCATCGGTAGCGGTGCCTACGAGCAGTACTTC | - | TRBV5-4 | few | TRBJ2-7
CASGRAVGVSNQPQHF | TGTGCCAGTGGGAGGGCTGTTGGGGTTAGCAATCAGCCCCAGCATTTT | - | TRBV28 | few | TRBJ1-5
CAWATLYEQYF | TGTGCCTGGGCGACATTATACGAGCAGTACTTC | - | TRBV30 | - | TRBJ2-7
CASSSSRDSSYNSPLHF | TGTGCCAGCAGCTCAAGCAGGGATTCCTCCTATAATTCACCCCTCCACTTT | - | TRBV7-8 | - | TRBJ1-6
CASSSLAGLRKNTEAFF | TGTGCCAGCAGCTCCCTCGCGGGGTTGAGGAAGAACACTGAAGCTTTCTTT | - | TRBV5-4 | - | TRBJ1-1
CASSIAAQLGLNTGELFF | TGTGCCAGTAGTATAGCGGCTCAGTTGGGGCTGAACACCGGGGAGCTGTTTTTT | - | TRBV19 | - | TRBJ2-2
CATNQGSNQPQHF | TGTGCCACTAACCAGGGTTCAAATCAGCCCCAGCATTTT | - | TRBV2 | - | TRBJ1-5
CASSALEAQETQYF | TGCGCCAGCAGCGCACTGGAGGCGCAAGAGACCCAGTACTTC | - | TRBV5-1 | - | TRBJ2-5
CASSPGTGLGYGYTF | TGCGCCAGCAGCCCCGGGACAGGGCTAGGGTATGGCTACACCTTC | TRBD1 | TRBV5-1 | - | TRBJ1-2
CASSYPGQGVIEQYF | TGTGCCAGCAGTTACCCGGGACAGGGGGTCATCGAGCAGTACTTC | TRBD1 | TRBV6-2/TRBV6-3 | - | TRBJ2-7
CASSPGTSGVILNTGELFF | TGTGCCAGCAGCCCAGGGACTAGCGGGGTGATACTGAACACCGGGGAGCTGTTTTTT | TRBD2 | TRBV4-2 | - | TRBJ2-2
CASSWFDSGEQYF | TGCGCCAGCAGCTGGTTTGACAGTGGTGAGCAGTACTTC | - | TRBV5-1 | - | TRBJ2-7
CASSWPATNTGELFF | TGTGCCAGCAGCTGGCCCGCAACGAACACCGGGGAGCTGTTTTTT | - | TRBV28 | - | TRBJ2-2
CASSHDRGNMNTEAFF | TGCGCCAGCAGCCATGACAGGGGGAACATGAACACTGAAGCTTTCTTT | TRBD1 | TRBV4-3 | - | TRBJ1-1
CASSFLSRQEQFF | TGTGCCAGCAGCTTCTTGAGCCGACAAGAGCAGTTCTTC | - | TRBV5-6 | few | TRBJ2-1
CASSDGAGAEAFF | TGTGCCAGCAGTGACGGAGCAGGGGCAGAAGCTTTCTTT | - | TRBV6-4 | - | TRBJ1-1
CATCNSGRCNEQFF | TGTGCCACCTGCAATTCGGGAAGGTGCAATGAGCAGTTCTTC | - | TRBV9 | - | TRBJ2-1
CVYSGDQPQHF | TGCGTTTATTCCGGGGATCAGCCCCAGCATTTT | - | TRBV5-1 | - | TRBJ1-5
CASSFPTGGTQPQETQYF | TGTGCCAGCAGTTTCCCCACGGGAGGGACCCAGCCTCAAGAGACCCAGTACTTC | TRBD2 | TRBV28 | - | TRBJ2-5
CASSQSGQGYTEAFF | TGCGCCAGCAGCCAATCCGGACAGGGATACACTGAAGCTTTCTTT | TRBD1 | TRBV4-1 | - | TRBJ1-1
CASSLSGRNTQYF | TGTGCCAGCAGCTTGAGCGGGAGAAATACGCAGTATTTT | TRBD2 | TRBV7-6 | once | TRBJ2-3
CASRLASTGLNQPQHF | TGTGCAAGTCGCTTAGCAAGCACAGGCCTCAATCAGCCCCAGCATTTT | - | TRBV12-2 | few | TRBJ1-5
CASTINYEQYF | TGTGCCAGCACTATCAACTACGAGCAGTACTTC | - | TRBV28 | few | TRBJ2-7
CASSQGGGQGFYEQYF | TGTGCCAGCAGCCAAGGAGGTGGACAGGGGTTCTACGAGCAGTACTTC | TRBD1 | TRBV4-2 | - | TRBJ2-7
CSVWGTGANTGELFF | TGCAGCGTTTGGGGGACAGGGGCGAACACCGGGGAGCTGTTTTTT | TRBD1 | TRBV29-1 | - | TRBJ2-2
CASSLQGSYQPQHF | TGTGCCAGCAGCTTACAGGGTAGCTATCAGCCCCAGCATTTT | - | TRBV7-2 | - | TRBJ1-5
CASSASGLAGGPGELFF | TGCGCCAGCAGTGCATCTGGACTAGCGGGAGGGCCCGGGGAGCTGTTTTTT | TRBD2 | TRBV10-1 | few | TRBJ2-2
CASSPPRATDTQYF | TGCGCCAGCAGCCCACCGAGGGCCACAGATACGCAGTATTTT | - | TRBV4-1 | - | TRBJ2-3
CASSFRGIDEQFF | TGCGCCAGCAGCTTCAGGGGGATCGATGAGCAGTTCTTC | TRBD1 | TRBV5-1 | once | TRBJ2-1
CASSWTGNGEQFF | TGTGCCAGCAGCTGGACAGGGAACGGTGAGCAGTTCTTC | TRBD1 | TRBV7-2 | few | TRBJ2-1
CASSLAAGAGFAYGYTF | TGCGCCAGCAGCTTGGCGGCGGGAGCGGGTTTTGCCTATGGCTACACCTTC | - | TRBV5-1 | - | TRBJ1-2
CASSHEANQPQHF | TGTGCCAGCAGCCACGAGGCGAATCAGCCCCAGCATTTT | - | TRBV7-9 | - | TRBJ1-5
CASSEAGQGGRYEQYF | TGTGCCAGCAGTGAAGCGGGACAGGGGGGTAGATACGAGCAGTACTTC | TRBD1 | TRBV6-1 | - | TRBJ2-7
CASTRLSNQPQHF | TGTGCCAGCACTCGACTAAGCAATCAGCCCCAGCATTTT | - | TRBV12-3/TRBV12-4 | - | TRBJ1-5
CASSIATAGNQPQHF | TGTGCCAGTAGTATAGCTACCGCGGGGAATCAGCCCCAGCATTTT | - | TRBV19 | - | TRBJ1-5
CATSRPTTGLFEAFF | TGTGCCACCAGCAGACCTACGACAGGGCTTTTTGAGGCTTTCTTT | TRBD1 | TRBV15 | - | TRBJ1-1
CASSRVGQGDQPQHF | TGTGCCAGCTCACGGGTGGGACAGGGCGATCAGCCCCAGCATTTT | TRBD1 | TRBV18 | - | TRBJ1-5
CAISEYGEGPQHF | TGTGCCATCAGTGAGTACGGTGAGGGGCCCCAGCATTTT | - | TRBV10-3 | - | TRBJ1-5
CAISPSGSRADTQYF | TGTGCCATCAGCCCAAGCGGGAGCAGGGCAGATACGCAGTATTTT | TRBD2 | TRBV10-3 | - | TRBJ2-3
CASSPRTAEAFF | TGTGCCAGCAGCCCTAGGACAGCTGAAGCTTTCTTT | - | TRBV7-9 | - | TRBJ1-1
CASSPPPGQSGNTIYF | TGTGCCAGCAGTCCGCCCCCGGGACAATCTGGAAACACCATATATTTT | - | TRBV28 | - | TRBJ1-3
CASRIRSGPGYEQYF | TGTGCCAGCAGGATTAGGAGCGGCCCCGGTTACGAGCAGTACTTC | - | TRBV7-2 | - | TRBJ2-7
CASSQGQGANEQYF | TGTGCCAGCAGCCAAGGACAGGGGGCCAACGAGCAGTACTTC | TRBD1 | TRBV7-8 | - | TRBJ2-7
CASSHSSQRASGSTDTQYF | TGCGCCAGCAGCCATTCAAGTCAGAGGGCTAGCGGGAGCACAGATACGCAGTATTTT | TRBD2 | TRBV4-1 | - | TRBJ2-3
CAWSVLGGGAKRGEQFF | TGTGCCTGGAGTGTACTTGGTGGGGGGGCCAAGCGCGGTGAGCAGTTCTTC | - | TRBV30 | - | TRBJ2-1
CASSIRGNNEQFF | TGTGCCAGTAGTATTCGGGGGAACAATGAGCAGTTCTTC | - | TRBV19 | - | TRBJ2-1
CASRLQGLGYGYTF | TGTGCCAGCAGATTACAGGGACTGGGGTATGGCTACACCTTC | - | TRBV28 | - | TRBJ1-2
CASSLHDSYTDTQYF | TGTGCCAGCAGCCTACATGACAGTTACACAGATACGCAGTATTTT | - | TRBV3-1/TRBV3-2 | - | TRBJ2-3
CASSLVGDSSNQPQHF | TGTGCCAGCAGCTTAGTAGGCGACAGTAGCAATCAGCCCCAGCATTTT | - | TRBV7-2 | - | TRBJ1-5
CAHGGGPTAFF | TGTGCCCACGGGGGGGGTCCCACCGCTTTCTTT | - | TRBV11-3 | - | TRBJ1-1
CASKLPGIDTEAFF | TGTGCCAGCAAACTTCCGGGAATCGACACTGAAGCTTTCTTT | - | TRBV28 | - | TRBJ1-1
CASSRPLGTSPDTQYF | TGTGCCAGCAGTCGCCCCCTGGGGACTAGCCCAGATACGCAGTATTTT | TRBD2 | TRBV6-2/TRBV6-3 | - | TRBJ2-3
CASSEGTGGNQPQHF | TGTGCCAGCAGTGAAGGGACAGGGGGCAATCAGCCCCAGCATTTT | TRBD1 | TRBV2 | - | TRBJ1-5
CASSGAPGFQPQHF | TGTGCCAGCAGCGGAGCCCCAGGGTTTCAGCCCCAGCATTTT | - | TRBV7-2 | once | TRBJ1-5